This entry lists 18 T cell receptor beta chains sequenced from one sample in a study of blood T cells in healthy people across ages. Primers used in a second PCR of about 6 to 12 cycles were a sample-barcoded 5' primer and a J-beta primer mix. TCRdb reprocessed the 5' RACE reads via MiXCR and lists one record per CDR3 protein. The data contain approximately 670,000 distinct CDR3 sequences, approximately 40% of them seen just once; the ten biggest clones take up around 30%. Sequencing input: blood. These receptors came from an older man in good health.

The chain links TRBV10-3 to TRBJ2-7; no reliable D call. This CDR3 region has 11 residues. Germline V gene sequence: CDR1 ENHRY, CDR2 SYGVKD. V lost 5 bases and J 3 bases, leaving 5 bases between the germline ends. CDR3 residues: CAISSFYEQYF. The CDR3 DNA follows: TGTGCCATCAGTTCTTTCTACGAGCAGTACTTC.

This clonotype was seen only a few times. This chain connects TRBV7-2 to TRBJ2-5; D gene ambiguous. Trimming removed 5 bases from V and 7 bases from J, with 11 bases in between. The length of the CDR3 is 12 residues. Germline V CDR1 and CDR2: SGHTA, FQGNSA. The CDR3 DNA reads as TGTGCCAGCAGCCCCCGAGTAGGGACCCAGTACTTC. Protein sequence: CASSPRVGTQYF.

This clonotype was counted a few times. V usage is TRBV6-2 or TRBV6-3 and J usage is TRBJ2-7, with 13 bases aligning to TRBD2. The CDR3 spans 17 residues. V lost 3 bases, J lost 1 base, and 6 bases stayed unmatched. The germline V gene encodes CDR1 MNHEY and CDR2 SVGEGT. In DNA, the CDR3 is TGTGCCAGCAGTTATACCCCGGGACTAGCGGGATCCTACGAGCAGTACTTC. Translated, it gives CASSYTPGLAGSYEQYF.

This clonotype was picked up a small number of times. The CDR3 sequence: CASSYAPPGTSSYNEQFF. The CDR3 bases are TGTGCCAGCAGTTACGCACCTCCCGGGACTAGCTCCTACAATGAGCAGTTCTTC. The genes are TRBV6-2 or TRBV6-3 and TRBJ2-1; TRBD2 matches at 8 bases. This CDR3 has 18 amino acids. V was pared by 2 bases and J by 0 bases, with 9 bases of the junction left unmatched. CDR1 and CDR2 from the germline V gene are MNHEY and SVGEGT.

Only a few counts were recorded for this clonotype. CDR3 nucleotide sequence: TGTGCCAGCAGTGTAGCAACAGGTTATCGCGAGCAGTACTTC. Translating it yields CASSVATGYREQYF. The rearrangement links TRBV6-1 to TRBJ2-7, with D tentatively TRBD1 (5 bases). Germline-derived CDR1 and CDR2 are MNHNS and SASEGT. CDR3 length equals 14 residues. V was trimmed by 4 bases and J by 6 bases, leaving 16 bases between them.

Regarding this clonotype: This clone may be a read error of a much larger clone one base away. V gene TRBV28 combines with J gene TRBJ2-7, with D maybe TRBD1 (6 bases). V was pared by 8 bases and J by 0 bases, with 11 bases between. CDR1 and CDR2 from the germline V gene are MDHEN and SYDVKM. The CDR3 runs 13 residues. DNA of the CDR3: TGTGCCAGCGGCCGGACAGCCTCCTACGAGCAGTACTTC. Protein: CASGRTASYEQYF.

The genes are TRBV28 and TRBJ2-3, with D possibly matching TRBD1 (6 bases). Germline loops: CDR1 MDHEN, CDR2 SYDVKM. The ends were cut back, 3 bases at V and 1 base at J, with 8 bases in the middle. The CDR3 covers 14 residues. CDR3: CASSFRGRTDTQYF. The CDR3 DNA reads TGTGCCAGCAGTTTCAGGGGTCGCACAGATACGCAGTATTTT.

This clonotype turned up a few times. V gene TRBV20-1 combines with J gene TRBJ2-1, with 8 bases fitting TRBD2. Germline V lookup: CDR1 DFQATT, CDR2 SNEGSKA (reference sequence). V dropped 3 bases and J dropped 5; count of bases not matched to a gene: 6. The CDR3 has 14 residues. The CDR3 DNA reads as TGCAGTGCTAGCCCGGGACTAGTACACAATGAGCAGTTCTTC. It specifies CSASPGLVHNEQFF.

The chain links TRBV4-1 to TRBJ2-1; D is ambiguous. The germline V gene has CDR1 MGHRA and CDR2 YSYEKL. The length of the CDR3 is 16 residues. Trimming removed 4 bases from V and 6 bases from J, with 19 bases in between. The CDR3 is CASSRVANSGSNEQFF. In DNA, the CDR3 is TGCGCCAGCAGCCGAGTAGCAAACTCGGGTAGCAATGAGCAGTTCTTC.

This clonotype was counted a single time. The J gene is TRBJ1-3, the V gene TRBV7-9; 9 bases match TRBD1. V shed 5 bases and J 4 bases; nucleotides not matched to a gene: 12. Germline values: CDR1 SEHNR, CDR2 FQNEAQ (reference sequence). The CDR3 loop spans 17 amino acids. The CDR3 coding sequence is TGTGCCAGCAGCCAAGGGACAGGGAGTTTTTTCGGAAACACCATATATTTT. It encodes CASSQGTGSFFGNTIYF.

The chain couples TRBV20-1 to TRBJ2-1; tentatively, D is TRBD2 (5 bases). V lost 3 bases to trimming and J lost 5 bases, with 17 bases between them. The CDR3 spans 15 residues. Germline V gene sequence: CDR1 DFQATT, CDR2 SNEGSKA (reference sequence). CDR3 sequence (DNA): TGCAGTGCTAGTCGTTGGGAGTCCCTTAACAATGAGCAGTTCTTC. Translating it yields CSASRWESLNNEQFF.

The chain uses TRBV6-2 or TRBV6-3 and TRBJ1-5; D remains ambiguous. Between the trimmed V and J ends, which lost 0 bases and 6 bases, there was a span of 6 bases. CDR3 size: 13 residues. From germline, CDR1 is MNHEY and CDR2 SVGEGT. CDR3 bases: TGTGCCAGCAGTTACTCGAAGGCTCAGCCCCAGCATTTT. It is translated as CASSYSKAQPQHF.

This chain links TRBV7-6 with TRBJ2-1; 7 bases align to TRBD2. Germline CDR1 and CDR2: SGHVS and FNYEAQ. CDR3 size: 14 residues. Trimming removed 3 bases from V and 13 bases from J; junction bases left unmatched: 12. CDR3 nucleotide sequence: TGTGCCAGCAGCTTGGAGCCCGCGGGGGAGACCCAGTTCTTC. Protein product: CASSLEPAGETQFF.

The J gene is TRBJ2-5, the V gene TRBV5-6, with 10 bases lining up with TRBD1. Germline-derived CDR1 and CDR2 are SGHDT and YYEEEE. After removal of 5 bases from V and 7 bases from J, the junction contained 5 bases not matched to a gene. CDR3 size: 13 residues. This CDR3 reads CASSTDRGPTQYF. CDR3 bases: TGTGCCAGCAGTACCGACAGGGGGCCGACCCAGTACTTC.

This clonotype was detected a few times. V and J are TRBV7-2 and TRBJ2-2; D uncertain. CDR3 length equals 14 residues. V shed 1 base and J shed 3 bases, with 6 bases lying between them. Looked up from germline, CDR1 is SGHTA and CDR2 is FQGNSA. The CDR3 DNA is TGTGCCAGCAGCTTAGACGCGTACACCGGGGAGCTGTTTTTT. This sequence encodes CASSLDAYTGELFF.

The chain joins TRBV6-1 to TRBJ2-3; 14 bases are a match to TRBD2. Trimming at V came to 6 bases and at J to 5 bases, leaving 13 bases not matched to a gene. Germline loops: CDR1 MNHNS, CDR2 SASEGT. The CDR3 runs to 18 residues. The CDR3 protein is CASSEPPTSGGVGDTQYF. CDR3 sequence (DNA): TGTGCCAGCAGCGAACCCCCGACTAGCGGGGGGGTGGGAGATACGCAGTATTTT.

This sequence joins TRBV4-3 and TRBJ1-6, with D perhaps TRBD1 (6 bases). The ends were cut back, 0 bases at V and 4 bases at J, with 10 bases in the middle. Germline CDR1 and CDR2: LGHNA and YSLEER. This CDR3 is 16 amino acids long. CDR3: CASSQDTGMYNSPLHF. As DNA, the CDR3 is TGCGCCAGCAGCCAAGATACAGGGATGTATAATTCACCCCTCCACTTT.

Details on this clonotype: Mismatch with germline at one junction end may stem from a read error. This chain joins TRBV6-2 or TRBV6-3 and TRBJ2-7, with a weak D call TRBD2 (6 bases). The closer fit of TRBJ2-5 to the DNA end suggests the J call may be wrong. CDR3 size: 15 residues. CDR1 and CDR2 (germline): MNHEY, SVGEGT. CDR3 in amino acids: CAGSYRGGPPETQYF. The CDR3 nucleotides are TGTGCCGGCAGTTACAGAGGAGGGCCCCCCGAGACCCAGTACTTC.